This TCR beta chain was documented in a study of response to subunit inactivated influenza vaccine. TCRdb itself ran the RT-PCR reads through MiXCR, one entry per CDR3 protein. This sample has under 550,000 distinct CDR3 sequences, with roughly 7.6% found just once. Study-level points and caveats: Authors proposed each seasonal influenza vaccination draws in few new T cells.

V lost 6 bases to trimming and J lost 5 bases, with 13 bases between them. In germline, CDR1 is SQVTM, CDR2 ANQGSEA. This CDR3 contains 12 residues. This clonotype was counted a few times. Its antigen is not identified. The sample consisted of PBMCs from blood, taken 23 months after vaccination. This sequence was found in a man between 50 and 75 years old who received an inactivated influenza vaccine. V usage is TRBV29-1 and J usage is TRBJ2-5; D is perhaps TRBD1 or TRBD2 (5 bases each). In DNA, the CDR3 is TGCAGCGTAGGGACCCTACGGGAGACCCAGTACTTC. It translates to CSVGTLRETQYF. Combining the CDR3 with reference TRBV29-1 and TRBJ2-5 gives the whole variable domain SAVISQKPSRDICQRGTSLTIQCQVDSQVTMMFWYRQQPGQSLTLIATANQGSEATYESGFVIDKFPISRPNLTFSTLTVSNMSPEDSSIYLCSVGTLRETQYFGPGTRLLVL.